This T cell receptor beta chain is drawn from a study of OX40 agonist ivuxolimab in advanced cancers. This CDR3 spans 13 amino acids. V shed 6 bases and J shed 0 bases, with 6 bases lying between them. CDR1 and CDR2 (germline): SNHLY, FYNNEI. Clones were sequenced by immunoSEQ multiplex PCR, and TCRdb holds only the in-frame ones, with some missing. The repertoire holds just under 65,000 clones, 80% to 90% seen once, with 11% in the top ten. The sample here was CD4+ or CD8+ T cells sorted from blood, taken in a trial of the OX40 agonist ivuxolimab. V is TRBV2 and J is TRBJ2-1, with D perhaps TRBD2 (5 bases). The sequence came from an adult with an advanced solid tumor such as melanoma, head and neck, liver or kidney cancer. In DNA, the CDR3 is TGTGCCAGCAGAGCGGACTCCTACAATGAGCAGTTCTTC. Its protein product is CASRADSYNEQFF.